This T cell receptor beta chain originates from a study of blood T cell repertoires in COVID-19. Across the study: The United States, Italy and Spain provided the acute and convalescent COVID-19 samples. Sources were T cells, B-cell-depleted T cells, or PBMCs; the material itself was cDNA or gDNA.

In the original processing: Estimated nucleated cell counts came from reference gene primer amplification. Sequenced by immunoSEQ multiplex PCR; TCRdb stores in-frame clones only, minus some. V, J and clone size reflect that table, while D and trimming were determined from the DNA. The sample lists 200,000 to 300,000 clones; 70% to 85% were seen once. This clone came up once. Germline V lookup: CDR1 LGHNT, CDR2 FRNRAP. This CDR3 has 15 amino acids. Trimming cost V 3 bases and J 2 bases, with 10 bases left between them. The TCR was taken from a woman older than 75 with acute or convalescent COVID-19. The J gene is TRBJ2-2, the V gene TRBV12-5, with D tentatively TRBD2 (6 bases). What was sequenced was peripheral blood. The CDR3 DNA reads TGTGCTAGTGGTTTTCCTAGCGCTAACACCGGGGAGCTGTTTTTT. It specifies CASGFPSANTGELFF.